The T cell receptor (beta chain) under discussion was sequenced for a study of T cell repertoires in cytomegalovirus infection (dated 2019 in TCRdb). About the investigation overall: Peptide stimulations targeted recently identified HLA-C-restricted CMV epitopes, whose presentation resists viral immunomodulation, together with well-studied HLA-B-restricted epitopes. Donor HLA type was relevant to the analysis, because carriage of CMV infection together with the matching HLA type was indicated by public TCR beta signatures.

Results and caveats for the whole study, not just this receptor: In both this cohort and an independent roughly 350-donor cohort, the cumulative frequency of public TCR beta family members distinguished carriers of CMV infection plus the relevant HLA type. In the ex vivo response, HLA-C-restricted CMV-specific TCR beta clonotypes were dominant, and in two of eight donors the single most frequent clonotype came from this HLA-C-restricted group.

Comment on this clonotype: Its binding antigen is unknown. One base away there is no much larger clone; base qualities are not given.

The sample's treatment or condition, from its label and the paper: in vitro stimulation with specific CMV peptide epitopes to enrich CMV-specific T cells. Instrument on record: Illumina HiSeq 1500. Starting from the raw public reads, TCRdb applied fastp trimming at Q25, assembled clones with MiXCR and retained in-frame beta chains. Each CDR3 protein gets just one entry, which takes the most common genes and DNA from the rows behind it. This sample has 370,000 or so distinct CDR3 sequences in its table, and approximately 30% of those were observed once. The ten top clones hold roughly 14% of the sample. Spanning cysteine to phenylalanine, the CDR3 consists of 14 amino acids. The DNA shown is the 42-base CDR3, in frame from base 1. Per the germline V gene, MDHEN is the CDR1 and SYDVKM is the CDR2. The V end gives up 7 bases and the J end 4 bases, leaving 9 bases in the junction not matched to a gene.

The TCR sequence derives from a human donor in good health (CMV status not recorded). Some clones in this sample may be carry-over from other donors' samples. The rearranged segments are TRBV28 and TRBJ2-5, and 7 junctional nucleotides match TRBD1. The sequencing here drew on cultured PBMCs, taken from culture after CMV antigen stimulation. CDR3 protein: CASNAPGGVETQYF. The nucleotide sequence reads TGTGCCAGCAATGCTCCAGGGGGAGTAGAGACCCAGTACTTC.